The 30 T cell receptor beta chains reported below all come from one sample, sequenced in a study of T cells expressing NK-cell markers. TCRdb derives one entry per CDR3 protein from the 5' RACE reads, leaving out DNA. Its clone listing holds 150,000 to 200,000 distinct CDR3 sequences. Sequencing was performed on blood T cells: a sorted CD56 or NKG2C T cell subset, CD4+ or CD8+ T cells, or bulk PBMC T cells (not recorded which). The source is a woman aged 18 to 75 in good health.

V and J are TRBV6-4 and TRBJ2-1; TCRdb indicates TRBD1, and absent DNA this call remains unverified. The CDR3 has 16 residues. Germline V gene lookup returns CDR1 MRHNA and CDR2 SNTAGT. The chain's CDR3 is CASSDSGQGNPNEQFF.

The chain is built from TRBV7-9 and TRBJ2-1; TCRdb's D gene call, TRBD1, goes unchecked for lack of DNA. The CDR3 is 13 amino acids. The germline gives CDR1 SEHNR, CDR2 FQNEAQ (reference sequence). Here the CDR3 reads CASIARDHNEQFF.

The chain recombines TRBV6-4 with TRBJ2-3. This CDR3 has 13 residues. CDR1 is MRHNA, CDR2 SNTAGT, per germline. CDR3 sequence reads: CASSDRTSATQYF.

V is TRBV12-3 or TRBV12-4 and J is TRBJ1-3; TCRdb returns TRBD1, unconfirmable since there is no DNA. The CDR3 loop spans 16 amino acids. The CDR3 region is CASSLMSSGAGNTIYF.

V is TRBV9 and J is TRBJ2-7; TCRdb gives TRBD2 as the D gene, but with no DNA this cannot be confirmed. CDR1 SGDLS and CDR2 YYNGEE come from the germline V gene. This CDR3 contains 16 residues. This CDR3 is CASSVEGRDGSYEQYF.

The chain is built from TRBV30 and TRBJ2-5. CDR1 and CDR2 from the germline V gene are GTSNPN and SVGIG (reference sequence). The CDR3 loop spans 13 amino acids. CDR3 loop: CAWSGRGQETQYF.

This chain connects TRBV18 to TRBJ1-1; without DNA, the TCRdb call of TRBD1 cannot be checked. Germline V gives CDR1 KGHSH, CDR2 LQKENI. The CDR3 sequence is 16 residues long. This chain's CDR3 is CASSPSYTGSRAEAFF.

The CDR3 sequence is CASRRAGESTDTQYF. This chain connects TRBV5-1 to TRBJ2-3; with no DNA, the TCRdb D assignment of TRBD2 cannot be verified. Germline lookup yields CDR1 SGHRS and CDR2 YFSETQ. This CDR3 is 15 amino acids long. The full variable domain, its missing parts supplied by reference TRBV5-1 and TRBJ2-3, is KAGVTQTPRYLIKTRGQQVTLSCSPISGHRSVSWYQQTPGQGLQFLFEYFSETQRNKGNFPGRFSGRQFSNSRSEMNVSTLELGDSALYLCASRRAGESTDTQYFGPGTRLTVL.

The J gene is TRBJ1-1, the V gene TRBV12-3 or TRBV12-4; as DNA is missing, the TRBD1 call by TCRdb cannot be tested. This CDR3 has 14 residues. CDR3 sequence: CASSLQGTNTEAFF.

The chain uses TRBV6-5 and TRBJ1-2. The CDR3 runs to 14 residues. Germline V gene data show CDR1 as MNHEY and CDR2 as SVGAGI. The CDR3: CASSYSVRNYGYTF.

The gene calls are TRBV4-1 and TRBJ2-2; TCRdb lists TRBD1, though no DNA is available to test this call. Germline V gene lookup returns CDR1 MGHRA and CDR2 YSYEKL. The CDR3 sequence is 15 residues long. The CDR3 reads CASSQLPVITGELFF.

The gene calls are TRBV19 and TRBJ1-1; the TCRdb call, TRBD1, lacks DNA for checking. Germline CDR1 and CDR2: LNHDA and SQIVND (reference sequence). The CDR3 consists of 13 residues. The CDR3 spells CASTGQGFAEAFF. Complete variable domain (other parts from reference TRBV19 and TRBJ1-1): DGGITQSPKYLFRKEGQNVTLSCEQNLNHDAMYWYRQDPGQGLRLIYYSQIVNDFQKGDIAEGYSVSREKKESFPLTVTSAQKNPTAFYLCASTGQGFAEAFFGQGTRLTVV.

The chain is built from TRBV11-1 and TRBJ2-1; the D call of TRBD2 rests on TCRdb alone, since no DNA is present to check it. The CDR3 has 16 amino acids. The V gene's germline CDR1 is SGHAT and CDR2 FQDESV (reference sequence). The CDR3 loop reads CASWGIGTSGYNEQFF. The full variable domain, with the rest looked up from reference TRBV11-1 and TRBJ2-1, is EAEVAQSPRYKITEKSQAVAFWCDPISGHATLYWYRQILGQGPELLVQFQDESVVDDSQLPKDRFSAERLKGVDSTLKIQPAELGDSAMYLCASWGIGTSGYNEQFFGPGTRLTVL.

The V and J genes are TRBV5-6 and TRBJ1-1. Looked up from germline, CDR1 is SGHDT and CDR2 is YYEEEE. This CDR3 spans 14 amino acids. The CDR3 region is CASSFPSMNTEAFF.

V and J are TRBV4-1 and TRBJ2-7; the D gene TCRdb calls, TRBD1, cannot be checked with no DNA. The CDR3 sequence is 15 residues long. Germline CDR1 and CDR2: MGHRA and YSYEKL. CDR3 amino acids: CASSHDRGPSYEQYF.

The rearrangement joins TRBV11-2 to TRBJ2-3; TCRdb's assignment of TRBD2 cannot be checked, as there is no DNA. Per the germline V gene, CDR1 is SGHAT and CDR2 is FQNNGV. CDR3 size: 13 residues. The CDR3 sequence is CASSLRGIDTQYF.

J is TRBJ2-7 and V is TRBV20-1; TCRdb calls TRBD2, which cannot be checked without DNA. The CDR3 has 16 residues. The germline V gene has CDR1 DFQATT and CDR2 SNEGSKA (reference sequence). CDR3: CSAREMMGTSVYEQYF.

This chain links TRBV3-1 with TRBJ1-2; TCRdb proposes TRBD1, but this gene call is untestable without DNA. CDR3 length: 13 residues. The V gene's germline CDR1 is LGHDT and CDR2 YNNKEL (reference sequence). Here the CDR3 reads CASSQQGSYGYTF.

CDR3 sequence: CASSQDPGTGELFF. V and J are TRBV3-1 and TRBJ2-2. The CDR3 has 14 amino acids. Germline CDR1 and CDR2: LGHDT and YNNKEL (reference sequence).

The CDR3 loop is CASSPGLGQETQYF. The chain recombines TRBV18 with TRBJ2-5. Germline values: CDR1 KGHSH, CDR2 LQKENI. The CDR3 runs to 14 residues. The entire variable domain, with the rest obtained from reference TRBV18 and TRBJ2-5, is as follows: NAGVMQNPRHLVRRRGQEARLRCSPMKGHSHVYWYRQLPEEGLKFMVYLQKENIIDESGMPKERFSAEFPKEGPSILRIQQVVRGDSAAYFCASSPGLGQETQYFGPGTRLLVL.

The chain is built from TRBV20-1 and TRBJ1-1; the D gene TCRdb calls, TRBD1, cannot be checked with no DNA. CDR3 length: 16 amino acids. CDR1 is DFQATT, CDR2 SNEGSKA, per germline (reference sequence). CDR3 region: CSARDLGRGKNTEAFF.

The V call is TRBV29-1, the J call TRBJ2-1; TCRdb gives TRBD1 as the D gene, but with no DNA this cannot be confirmed. CDR3 length equals 13 residues. Germline V gene data show CDR1 as SQVTM and CDR2 as ANQGSEA. The CDR3 sequence: CSVWGQGGNEQFF.

The CDR3 reads CASSLRPNYGYTF. V usage is TRBV12-3 or TRBV12-4 and J usage is TRBJ1-2. The CDR3 loop spans 13 amino acids.

The CDR3 region is CASRVAGGSQETQYF. The chain couples TRBV5-1 to TRBJ2-5; no DNA is available, so the TRBD2 call from TCRdb remains unchecked. In germline, CDR1 is SGHRS, CDR2 YFSETQ. The CDR3 runs to 15 residues.

V is TRBV29-1 and J is TRBJ2-7. This CDR3 comprises 12 residues. Germline V gene data show CDR1 as SQVTM and CDR2 as ANQGSEA. This chain's CDR3 is CSVELSRYEQYF.

CDR3 loop: CASSPRGVKNEQFF. The V call is TRBV27, the J call TRBJ2-1; TCRdb designates TRBD1, a call that cannot be tested without DNA. Germline assignment: CDR1 MNHEY and CDR2 SMNVEV (reference sequence). This CDR3 contains 14 residues.

The chain is built from TRBV11-2 and TRBJ2-7; the D gene TCRdb calls, TRBD2, cannot be checked with no DNA. This CDR3 comprises 17 residues. Germline V gene sequence: CDR1 SGHAT, CDR2 FQNNGV. CDR3 protein: CASSLVAASGAFYEQYF.

The chain links TRBV20-1 to TRBJ1-2; the TCRdb D gene call, TRBD1, has no DNA to confirm it. There are 12 residues in the CDR3. Germline V gene sequence: CDR1 DFQATT, CDR2 SNEGSKA (reference sequence). The CDR3: CSAPRGNYGYTF.

Here the CDR3 reads CASSLSRLAGEEQFF. The V and J genes are TRBV5-1 and TRBJ2-1; TCRdb selects TRBD2, and the lack of DNA leaves this call unchecked. The germline V gene encodes CDR1 SGHRS and CDR2 YFSETQ. This CDR3 has 15 amino acids.

The gene calls are TRBV24-1 and TRBJ2-1; TCRdb proposes TRBD1, but this gene call is untestable without DNA. Looked up from germline, CDR1 is KGHDR and CDR2 is SFDVKD. This CDR3 comprises 14 residues. CDR3 in amino acids: CATSDLWTNNEQFF.